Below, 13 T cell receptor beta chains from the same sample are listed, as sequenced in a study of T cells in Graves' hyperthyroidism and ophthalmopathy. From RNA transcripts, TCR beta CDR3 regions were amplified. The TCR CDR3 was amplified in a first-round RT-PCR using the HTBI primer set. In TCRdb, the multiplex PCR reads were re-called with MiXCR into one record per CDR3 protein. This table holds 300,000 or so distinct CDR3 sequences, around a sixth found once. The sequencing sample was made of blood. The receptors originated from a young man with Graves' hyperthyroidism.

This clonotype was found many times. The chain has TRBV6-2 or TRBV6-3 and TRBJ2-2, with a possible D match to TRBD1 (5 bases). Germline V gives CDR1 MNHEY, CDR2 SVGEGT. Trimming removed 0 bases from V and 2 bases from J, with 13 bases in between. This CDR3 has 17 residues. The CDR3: CASSYSLGAENTGELFF. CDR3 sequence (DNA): TGTGCCAGCAGTTACTCTCTTGGGGCGGAAAACACCGGGGAGCTGTTTTTT.

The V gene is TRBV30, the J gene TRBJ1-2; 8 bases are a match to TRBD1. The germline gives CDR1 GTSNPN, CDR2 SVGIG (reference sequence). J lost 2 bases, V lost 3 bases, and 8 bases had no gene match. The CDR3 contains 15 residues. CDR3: CAWSIGTGENYGYTF. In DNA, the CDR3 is TGTGCCTGGAGCATTGGGACAGGAGAAAACTATGGCTACACCTTC.

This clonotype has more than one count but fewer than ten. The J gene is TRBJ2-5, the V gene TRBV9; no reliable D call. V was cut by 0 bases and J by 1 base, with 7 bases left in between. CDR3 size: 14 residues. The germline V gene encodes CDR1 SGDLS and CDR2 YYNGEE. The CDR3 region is CASSVAPGQETQYF. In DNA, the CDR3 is TGTGCCAGCAGCGTAGCCCCAGGCCAAGAGACCCAGTACTTC.

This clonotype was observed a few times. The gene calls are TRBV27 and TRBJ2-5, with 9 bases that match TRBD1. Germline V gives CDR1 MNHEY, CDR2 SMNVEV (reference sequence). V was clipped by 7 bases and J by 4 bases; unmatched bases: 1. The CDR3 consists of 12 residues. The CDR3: CASKGQGETQYF. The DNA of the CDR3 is TGTGCCAGCAAGGGACAGGGAGAGACCCAGTACTTC.

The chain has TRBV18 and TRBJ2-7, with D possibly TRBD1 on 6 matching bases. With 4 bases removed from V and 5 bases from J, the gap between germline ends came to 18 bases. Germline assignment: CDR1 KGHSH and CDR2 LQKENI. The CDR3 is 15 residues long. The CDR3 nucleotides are TGTGCCAGCTCACGCTTACAGGGCCTGATGGACGAGCAGTACTTC. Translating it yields CASSRLQGLMDEQYF.

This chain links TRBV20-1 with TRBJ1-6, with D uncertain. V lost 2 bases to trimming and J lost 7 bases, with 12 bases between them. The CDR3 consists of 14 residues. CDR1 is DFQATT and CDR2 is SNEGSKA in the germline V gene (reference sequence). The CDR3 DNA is TGCAGTGCTAGATATGCCTTTCTGAATTCACCCCTCCACTTT. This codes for CSARYAFLNSPLHF.

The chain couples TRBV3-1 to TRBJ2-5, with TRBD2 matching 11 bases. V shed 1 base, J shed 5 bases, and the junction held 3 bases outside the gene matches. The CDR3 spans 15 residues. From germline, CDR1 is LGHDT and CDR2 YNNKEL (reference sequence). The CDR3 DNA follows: TGTGCCAGCAGCCAAGTGAGGACTAGCGGGGAGACCCAGTACTTC. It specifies CASSQVRTSGETQYF.

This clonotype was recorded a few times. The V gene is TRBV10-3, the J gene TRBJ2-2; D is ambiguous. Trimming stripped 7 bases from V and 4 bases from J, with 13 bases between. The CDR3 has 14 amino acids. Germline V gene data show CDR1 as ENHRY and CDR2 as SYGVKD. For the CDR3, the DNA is TGTGCCATCAAATCCCCCCCCAGCACCGGGGAGCTGTTTTTT. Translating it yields CAIKSPPSTGELFF.

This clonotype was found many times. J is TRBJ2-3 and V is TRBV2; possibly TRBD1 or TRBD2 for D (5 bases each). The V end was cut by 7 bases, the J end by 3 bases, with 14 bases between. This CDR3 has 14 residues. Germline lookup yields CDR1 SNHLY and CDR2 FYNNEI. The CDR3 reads CASTWTRRTDTQYF. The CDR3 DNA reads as TGTGCCAGCACGTGGACAAGGAGGACAGATACGCAGTATTTT. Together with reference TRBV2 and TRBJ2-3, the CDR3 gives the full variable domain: EPEVTQTPSHQVTQMGQEVILRCVPISNHLYFYWYRQILGQKVEFLVSFYNNEISEKSEIFDDQFSVERPDGSNFTLKIRSTKLEDSAMYFCASTWTRRTDTQYFGPGTRLTVL.

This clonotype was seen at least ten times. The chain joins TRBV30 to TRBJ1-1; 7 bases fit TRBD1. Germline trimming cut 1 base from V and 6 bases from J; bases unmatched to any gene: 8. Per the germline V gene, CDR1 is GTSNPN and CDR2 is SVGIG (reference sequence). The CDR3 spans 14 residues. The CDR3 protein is CAWSELTGSAEAFF. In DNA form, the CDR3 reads TGTGCCTGGAGTGAATTGACAGGGTCTGCTGAAGCTTTCTTT.

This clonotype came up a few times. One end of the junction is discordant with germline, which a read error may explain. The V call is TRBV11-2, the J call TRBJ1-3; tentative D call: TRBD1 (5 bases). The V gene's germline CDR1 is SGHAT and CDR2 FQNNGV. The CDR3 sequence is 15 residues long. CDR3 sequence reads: CASSLLRGSGDTIYF. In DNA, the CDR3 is TGTGCCAGCAGCCTTCTGAGGGGCTCTGGAGACACCATATATTTT.

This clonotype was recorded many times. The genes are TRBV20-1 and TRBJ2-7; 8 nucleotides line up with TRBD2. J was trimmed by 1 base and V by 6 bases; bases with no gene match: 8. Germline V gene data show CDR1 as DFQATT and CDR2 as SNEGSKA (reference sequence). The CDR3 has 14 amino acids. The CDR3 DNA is TGCAGTGCCCAGAGCGGGGGCAGATCCTACGAGCAGTACTTC. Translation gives CSAQSGGRSYEQYF.

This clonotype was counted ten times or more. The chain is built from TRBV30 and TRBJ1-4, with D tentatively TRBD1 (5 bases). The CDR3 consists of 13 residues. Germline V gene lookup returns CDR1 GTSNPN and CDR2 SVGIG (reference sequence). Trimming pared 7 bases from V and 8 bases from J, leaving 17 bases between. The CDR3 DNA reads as TGTGCCTCCCCTGGGGCGGATTCCGAAAAACTGTTTTTT. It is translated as CASPGADSEKLFF.